The next 20 T cell receptor beta chains were all read from a single sample in a study of T cells in Graves' hyperthyroidism and ophthalmopathy. The CDR3 regions of TCR beta were amplified from RNA transcripts. The HTBI primer set was used in a first-round RT-PCR of the TCR CDR3. TCRdb called the multiplex PCR reads again in MiXCR, with one record for every CDR3 protein. The repertoire has about 500,000 distinct CDR3 sequences, approximately 49% of them found once; the top ten carry around 47%. Sequenced material: peripheral blood or thyroid tissue (not recorded which). The receptors stem from an adult woman with Graves' disease, either hyperthyroidism or ophthalmopathy (not recorded which).

This clonotype was found a few times. The rearrangement joins TRBV2 to TRBJ1-3; 7 nucleotides match TRBD1. V gave up 10 bases and J gave up 1 base; unmatched junction bases: 4. This CDR3 spans 13 amino acids. CDR1 and CDR2 (germline): SNHLY, FYNNEI. This CDR3 is CATSTGSGNTIYF. In DNA, the CDR3 is TGTGCCACTTCGACAGGGTCTGGAAACACCATATATTTT.

V is TRBV10-3 and J is TRBJ1-5, with 9 positions matching TRBD1. CDR1 and CDR2 from the germline V gene are ENHRY and SYGVKD. This CDR3 is 15 amino acids long. The trim removed 0 bases at V and 6 bases at J, leaving 3 bases unmatched. CDR3 sequence reads: CAISESGTGSQPQHF. The CDR3 DNA follows: TGTGCCATCAGTGAGTCCGGGACAGGGAGTCAGCCCCAGCATTTT.

The chain carries TRBV29-1 and TRBJ2-7, with D perhaps assigned TRBD1 or TRBD2 (5 bases each). This CDR3 spans 13 amino acids. Looked up from germline, CDR1 is SQVTM and CDR2 is ANQGSEA. The V end lost 6 bases, the J end lost 2 bases, and 14 bases lay between the germline ends. For the CDR3, the DNA is TGCAGCGTGGCCGGGACGGATGCCTACGAGCAGTACTTC. It codes for CSVAGTDAYEQYF.

Only a few counts were recorded for this clonotype. V and J are TRBV14 and TRBJ2-5; 7 bases agree with TRBD1. The CDR3 has 13 amino acids. V lost 4 bases to trimming and J lost 12 bases; unmatched junction nucleotides: 11. CDR1 and CDR2 (germline): SGHDN, FVKESK. The CDR3 DNA is TGTGCCAGCAGCCCTCGGGAAGGGGGCTCTAAGTACTTC. Translated: CASSPREGGSKYF.

V gene TRBV30 combines with J gene TRBJ1-3; D not resolved. Trimming shortened V by 5 bases and J by 3 bases, and 11 bases separated the two germline ends. The CDR3 runs 13 residues. Germline CDR1 is GTSNPN and CDR2 is SVGIG (reference sequence). The CDR3 nucleotides read TGTGCCTGGCAGCCGGGGTTTGGAAACACCATATATTTT. This translates into CAWQPGFGNTIYF.

This clonotype has only a few counts. It may be a read error: a sequence one base away is much more abundant. The V gene is TRBV5-4, the J gene TRBJ1-6; D is unclear. This CDR3 contains 13 residues. Germline V gene data show CDR1 as SGHNT and CDR2 as YYREEE (reference sequence). The CDR3 spells CASRLGSSSPLHF. Written as DNA, the CDR3 is TGTGCCAGCAGATTGGGCAGTTCGTCACCCCTCCACTTT.

This clonotype has a count of ten or more. The chain employs TRBV7-2 and TRBJ2-5; 12 bases are shared with TRBD2. Per the germline V gene, CDR1 is SGHTA and CDR2 is FQGNSA. The CDR3 length is 18 residues. Trimming removed 5 bases from V and 0 bases from J; junction bases left unmatched: 10. In DNA, the CDR3 is TGTGCCAGCAGCGCCGGGACTAGCGGGCGGCCGTACCAAGAGACCCAGTACTTC. The encoded protein is CASSAGTSGRPYQETQYF.

V gene TRBV10-3 combines with J gene TRBJ1-5; no firm D call. Per the germline V gene, CDR1 is ENHRY and CDR2 is SYGVKD. This CDR3 is built from 13 residues. Deletions cut 7 bases from V and 4 bases from J, with 11 bases between. CDR3 nucleotide sequence: TGTGCCATCACCCCGTCGGGAAATCAGCCCCAGCATTTT. Amino acid sequence: CAITPSGNQPQHF.

This clonotype was found a few times. A single base separates this from a much larger clone, so it may be a read error. The chain carries TRBV15 and TRBJ1-4; a weak D match, TRBD1 (5 bases). This CDR3 has 14 residues. Germline V lookup: CDR1 LNHNV, CDR2 YYDKDF (reference sequence). CDR3 nucleotide sequence: TGTGCCACCAGACGCGGGACGGAAAATGAAAAACTGGTTTTT. Residues: CATRRGTENEKLVF.

This clonotype has a handful of counts. The CDR3 reads CPVRSSGANVLTF. In DNA, the CDR3 is TGTCCAGTACGAAGCTCTGGGGCCAACGTCCTGACTTTC. V gene TRBV19 combines with J gene TRBJ2-6; D unresolved. The CDR3 has 13 residues. Germline V CDR1 and CDR2: LNHDA, SQIVND (reference sequence).

DNA of the CDR3: TGTGCCAGCAGAGGTACAGGGATCCACGAGACCCAGTACTTC. Translation: CASRGTGIHETQYF. This rearrangement joins TRBV6-1 to TRBJ2-5; possibly TRBD1 for D (6 bases). The CDR3 spans 14 residues. CDR1 MNHNS and CDR2 SASEGT come from the germline V gene. Trimming shortened V by 6 bases and J by 5 bases, and 16 bases separated the two germline ends.

This clonotype was detected many times. DNA of the CDR3: TGCAGTGCTACTAAAAGGGACAGGGAGAGCCATGGCTACACCTTC. Amino acid sequence: CSATKRDRESHGYTF. This chain uses TRBV20-1 with TRBJ1-2; 9 bases fit TRBD1. With V trimmed by 4 bases and J by 6 bases, 12 bases remained unmatched. Germline CDR1 reads DFQATT; CDR2 reads SNEGSKA (reference sequence). This CDR3 has 15 residues.

The chain recombines TRBV7-6 with TRBJ2-7; TRBD2 matches 10 bases. Germline V gives CDR1 SGHVS, CDR2 FNYEAQ. The ends lost 5 bases at V and 6 bases at J; junction bases unmatched: 7. The CDR3 is made up of 14 amino acids. CDR3 in DNA: TGTGCCAGCAGCAAGCGACTAGCGGGTTCCGAGCAGTACTTC. It encodes CASSKRLAGSEQYF.

This clonotype has a count of ten or more. CDR3 nucleotides: TGTGCCAGTAACGGGTTAAGCAACGTCGTCACTGAAGCTTTCTTT. It translates to CASNGLSNVVTEAFF. V usage is TRBV19 and J usage is TRBJ1-1; D call uncertain. CDR1 LNHDA and CDR2 SQIVND come from the germline V gene (reference sequence). V was pared by 7 bases and J by 4 bases, with 19 bases between. CDR3 length equals 15 residues.

This clonotype turned up a few times. The chain couples TRBV2 to TRBJ1-3, with 7 bases fitting TRBD1. This CDR3 has 15 amino acids. V was pared by 7 bases and J by 0 bases, with 6 bases of the junction left unmatched. Per germline, CDR1 SNHLY and CDR2 FYNNEI. As DNA, the CDR3 is TGTGCCAGCAAGCGTGCAGGGGGCTCTGGAAACACCATATATTTT. This gives the protein CASKRAGGSGNTIYF.

This clonotype was detected ten times or more. The rearrangement links TRBV7-8 to TRBJ1-1; perhaps TRBD1 as D (6 bases). This CDR3 region has 14 residues. Trimming shortened V by 3 bases and J by 2 bases, and 10 bases separated the two germline ends. CDR1 is SGHVS and CDR2 is FQNEAQ in the germline V gene. The CDR3 spells CASSLIRGNTEAFF. In nucleotides, the CDR3 is TGTGCCAGCAGCTTGATCAGGGGAAACACTGAAGCTTTCTTT. Variable domain in full (rest from reference TRBV7-8 and TRBJ1-1): GAGVSQSPRYKVAKRGQDVALRCDPISGHVSLFWYQQALGQGPEFLTYFQNEAQLDKSGLPSDRFFAERPEGSVSTLKIQRTQQEDSAVYLCASSLIRGNTEAFFGQGTRLTVV.

This clonotype was found a few times. The chain carries TRBV29-1 and TRBJ2-7; D is perhaps TRBD1 (6 bases). Germline V gene sequence: CDR1 SQVTM, CDR2 ANQGSEA. The CDR3 extends over 10 amino acids. The germline V and J ends were trimmed by 4 bases and 8 bases, with 9 bases remaining between them. In DNA form, the CDR3 reads TGCAGCGTTGTGGACAGTAAGCAGTACTTC. It codes for CSVVDSKQYF.

In this sample, this clonotype turned up a few times. The chain links TRBV2 to TRBJ1-5, with no clear D. The CDR3 loop spans 14 amino acids. CDR1 is SNHLY, CDR2 FYNNEI, per germline. The germline V and J ends were trimmed by 6 bases and 1 base, with 10 bases remaining between them. For the CDR3, the DNA is TGTGCCAGCAGGGGAAGTAGGAGCAATCAGCCCCAGCATTTT. It yields the protein CASRGSRSNQPQHF.

This clonotype was seen many times. V usage is TRBV5-8 and J usage is TRBJ1-5, with D unclear. V gave up 0 bases and J gave up 2 bases, with 9 bases separating them. Germline loops: CDR1 SGHTS, CDR2 YDEGEE. CDR3 length: 15 amino acids. The CDR3 is CASSLEAQGNQPQHF. In nucleotides, the CDR3 is TGTGCCAGCAGCTTGGAGGCGCAGGGCAATCAGCCCCAGCATTTT.

This clonotype was picked up a small number of times. Written as DNA, the CDR3 is TGTGCCACCAGTTTACCTCGACAGACCCAGTACTTC. Translated, it gives CATSLPRQTQYF. This chain connects TRBV24-1 to TRBJ2-5; D remains unclear. The CDR3 sequence is 12 residues long. V shed 6 bases and J shed 6 bases, with 10 bases lying between them. CDR1 KGHDR and CDR2 SFDVKD come from the germline V gene.